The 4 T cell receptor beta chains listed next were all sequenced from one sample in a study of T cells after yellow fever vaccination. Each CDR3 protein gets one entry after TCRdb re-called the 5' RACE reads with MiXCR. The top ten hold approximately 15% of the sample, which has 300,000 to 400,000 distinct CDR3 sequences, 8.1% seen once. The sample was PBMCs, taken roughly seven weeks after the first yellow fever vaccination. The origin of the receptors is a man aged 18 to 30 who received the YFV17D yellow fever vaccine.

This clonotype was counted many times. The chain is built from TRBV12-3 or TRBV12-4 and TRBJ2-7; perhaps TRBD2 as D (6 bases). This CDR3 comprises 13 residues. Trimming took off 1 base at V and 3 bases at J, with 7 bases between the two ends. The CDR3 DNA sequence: TGTGCCAGCAGTTTAGGCGGGGTCTACGAGCAGTACGTC. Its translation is CASSLGGVYEQYV.

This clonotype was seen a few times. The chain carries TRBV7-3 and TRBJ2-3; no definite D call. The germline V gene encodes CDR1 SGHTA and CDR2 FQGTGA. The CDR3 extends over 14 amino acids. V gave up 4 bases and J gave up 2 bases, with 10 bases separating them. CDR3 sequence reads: CASSSSLLTDTQYF. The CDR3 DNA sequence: TGTGCCAGCAGCTCCTCCCTACTCACAGATACGCAGTATTTT.

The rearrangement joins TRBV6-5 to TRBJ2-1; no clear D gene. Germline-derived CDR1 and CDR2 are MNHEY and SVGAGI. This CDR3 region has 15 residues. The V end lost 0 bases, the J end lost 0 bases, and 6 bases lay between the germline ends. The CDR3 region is CASSYSTLSYNEQFF. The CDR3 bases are TGTGCCAGCAGTTACTCGACCCTCTCCTACAATGAGCAGTTCTTC.

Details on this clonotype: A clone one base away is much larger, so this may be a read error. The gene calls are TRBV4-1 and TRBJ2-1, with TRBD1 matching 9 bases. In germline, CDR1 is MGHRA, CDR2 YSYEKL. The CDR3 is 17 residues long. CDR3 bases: TGCGCCAGCAGCCAATTACCGGGACAGGGATCCTACAATGAGCAGCTCTTC. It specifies CASSQLPGQGSYNEQLF.